What follows are 10 T cell receptor beta chains derived from one specimen sequenced in a study of T cells in Graves' hyperthyroidism and ophthalmopathy. Amplification targeted TCR beta CDR3 regions from RNA transcripts. The HTBI primer set served for first-round RT-PCR of the TCR CDR3. TCRdb redid the calling of the multiplex PCR reads with MiXCR, one entry per CDR3 protein. Among more than 550,000 distinct CDR3 sequences listed, around 19% were seen once. Material: blood. The receptors derive from a woman aged 45 to 65 with Graves' hyperthyroidism that later progressed to Graves' ophthalmopathy.

At least ten counts were recorded for this clonotype. The rearrangement uses TRBV5-6 and TRBJ1-5; D is uncertain. The length of the CDR3 is 16 residues. Trimming shortened V by 3 bases and J by 2 bases, and 15 bases separated the two germline ends. The germline CDR1 and CDR2 sequences are SGHDT and YYEEEE. CDR3 DNA sequence: TGTGCCAGCAGCTGGGGTGGGGAGTGGGGCAATCAGCCCCAGCATTTT. Its protein product is CASSWGGEWGNQPQHF.

In its sample, this clonotype was seen many times. The chain carries TRBV3-1 and TRBJ1-2; 9 bases line up with TRBD1. Trimming took 0 bases from V and 6 from J; bases not matched to a gene: 14. Germline V gene sequence: CDR1 LGHDT, CDR2 YNNKEL (reference sequence). CDR3 length: 18 amino acids. The CDR3: CASSQEVTSWDRVDGYTF. In DNA, the CDR3 is TGTGCCAGCAGCCAAGAGGTGACGAGTTGGGACAGGGTGGATGGCTACACCTTC. Variable domain in full (rest from reference TRBV3-1 and TRBJ1-2): DTAVSQTPKYLVTQMGNDKSIKCEQNLGHDTMYWYKQDSKKFLKIMFSYNNKELIINETVPNRFSPKSPDKAHLNLHINSLELGDSAVYFCASSQEVTSWDRVDGYTFGSGTRLTVV.

The rearrangement links TRBV7-6 to TRBJ1-5; no definite D call. The CDR3 consists of 13 residues. Germline CDR1 reads SGHVS; CDR2 reads FNYEAQ. V was clipped by 5 bases and J by 11 bases, with 16 bases between them. The CDR3 protein is CASSQEEHGTQHF. CDR3 sequence (DNA): TGTGCCAGCAGCCAAGAAGAACACGGGACCCAGCATTTT.

The rearrangement joins TRBV2 to TRBJ1-2, with D unclear. Trimming cost V 3 bases and J 2 bases, with 16 bases left between them. Germline values: CDR1 SNHLY, CDR2 FYNNEI. The CDR3 totals 16 residues. The CDR3 protein is CASSEVPARKNYGYTF. CDR3 nucleotides: TGTGCCAGCAGTGAGGTTCCGGCCAGGAAAAACTATGGCTACACCTTC.

This clonotype was recorded a few times. Just one base apart from a much larger clone, this may be a read error. This rearrangement joins TRBV6-1 to TRBJ1-1; D call uncertain. The CDR3 loop spans 12 amino acids. Germline V gene data show CDR1 as MNHNS and CDR2 as SASEGT. The V end lost 3 bases, the J end lost 0 bases, and 2 bases lay between the germline ends. CDR3 DNA sequence: TGTGCCAGCAGTGATGTGAACACTGAAGCTTTCTTT. Translating gives CASSDVNTEAFF.

This clonotype was seen a few times. The chain couples TRBV20-1 to TRBJ2-1, with 11 bases lining up with TRBD2. Germline V lookup: CDR1 DFQATT, CDR2 SNEGSKA (reference sequence). J gave up 6 bases and V 0 bases, and 1 base lay outside the gene matches. This CDR3 is 14 amino acids long. CDR3 coding DNA: TGCAGTGCTAGAGATAGCGGGGGGGGCAATGAGCAGTTCTTC. Its protein is CSARDSGGGNEQFF.

This clonotype turned up a few times. This chain connects TRBV12-3 or TRBV12-4 to TRBJ2-2; 9 positions agree with TRBD1. The CDR3 has 18 residues. V lost 5 bases and J lost 3; bases outside the gene matches: 13. CDR3 amino acids: CASSAGTGTELDTGELFF. The CDR3 coding sequence is TGTGCCAGCAGTGCCGGGACAGGGACTGAACTTGACACCGGGGAGCTGTTTTTT.

This clonotype was seen a few times. J is TRBJ1-4 and V is TRBV5-1; D is unclear. The CDR3 length is 15 residues. Trimming stripped 0 bases from V and 4 bases from J, with 10 bases between. Germline CDR1 reads SGHRS; CDR2 reads YFSETQ. CDR3 coding DNA: TGCGCCAGCAGCTTGGGGTCGACAAATAATGAAAAACTGTTTTTT. Encoded protein: CASSLGSTNNEKLFF.

This chain connects TRBV3-1 to TRBJ2-2; possibly TRBD1 or TRBD2 for D (5 bases each). Trimming took 7 bases from V and 0 from J, leaving 9 bases between them. The CDR3 loop spans 14 amino acids. Germline CDR1 LGHDT, CDR2 YNNKEL (reference sequence). This chain's CDR3 is CASTRGSNTGELFF. DNA for the CDR3: TGTGCCAGCACACGGGGCTCGAACACCGGGGAGCTGTTTTTT.

This rearrangement joins TRBV15 to TRBJ2-1; 11 bases align to TRBD2. CDR1 LNHNV and CDR2 YYDKDF come from the germline V gene (reference sequence). The J segment lost 9 bases and the V segment lost 3 bases, leaving 4 bases of the junction unmatched. This CDR3 region has 14 residues. The CDR3, as DNA: TGTGCCACCAGCAGTAGCGGGGGGGGCATTGAGCAGTTCTTC. It encodes CATSSSGGGIEQFF.